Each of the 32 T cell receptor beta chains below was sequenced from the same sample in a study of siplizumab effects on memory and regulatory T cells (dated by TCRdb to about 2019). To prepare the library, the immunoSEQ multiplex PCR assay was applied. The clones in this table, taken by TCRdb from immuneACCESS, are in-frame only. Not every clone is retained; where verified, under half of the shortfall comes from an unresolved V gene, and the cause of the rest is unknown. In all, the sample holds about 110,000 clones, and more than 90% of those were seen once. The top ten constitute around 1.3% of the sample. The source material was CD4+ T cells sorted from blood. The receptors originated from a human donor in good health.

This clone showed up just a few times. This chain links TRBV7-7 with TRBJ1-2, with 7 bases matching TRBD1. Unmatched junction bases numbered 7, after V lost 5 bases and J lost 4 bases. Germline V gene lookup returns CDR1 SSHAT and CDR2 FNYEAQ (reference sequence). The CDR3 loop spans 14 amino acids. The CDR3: CASSPLRQGYGYTF. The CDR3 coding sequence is TGTGCCAGCAGCCCCCTGAGACAGGGCTATGGCTACACCTTC.

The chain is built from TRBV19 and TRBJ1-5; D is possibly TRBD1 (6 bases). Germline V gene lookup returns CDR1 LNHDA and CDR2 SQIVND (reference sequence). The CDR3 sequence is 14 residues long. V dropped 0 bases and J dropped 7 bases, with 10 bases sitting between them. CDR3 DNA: TGTGCCAGTAGTATAGACCAGGGGTTCCAGCCCCAGCATTTT. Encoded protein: CASSIDQGFQPQHF.

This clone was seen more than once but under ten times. Here the CDR3 reads CASSPVEGNRNTIYF. The CDR3 nucleotides are TGTGCCAGCAGCCCCGTGGAGGGGAACCGAAACACCATATATTTT. J is TRBJ1-3 and V is TRBV6-1; a possible D gene is TRBD1 (5 bases). There are 15 residues in the CDR3. Germline CDR1 and CDR2: MNHNS and SASEGT. The V end was cut by 6 bases, the J end by 5 bases, with 17 bases between.

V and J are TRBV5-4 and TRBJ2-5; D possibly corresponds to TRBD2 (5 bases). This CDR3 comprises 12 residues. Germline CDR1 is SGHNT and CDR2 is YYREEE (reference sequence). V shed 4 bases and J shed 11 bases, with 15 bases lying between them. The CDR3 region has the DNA TGTGCCAGCAGCCGCGTTCTCGGGAAGCAGTACTTC. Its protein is CASSRVLGKQYF. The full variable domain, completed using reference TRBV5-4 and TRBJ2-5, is ETGVTQSPTHLIKTRGQQVTLRCSSQSGHNTVSWYQQALGQGPQFIFQYYREEENGRGNFPPRFSGLQFPNYSSELNVNALELDDSALYLCASSRVLGKQYFGPGTRLLVL.

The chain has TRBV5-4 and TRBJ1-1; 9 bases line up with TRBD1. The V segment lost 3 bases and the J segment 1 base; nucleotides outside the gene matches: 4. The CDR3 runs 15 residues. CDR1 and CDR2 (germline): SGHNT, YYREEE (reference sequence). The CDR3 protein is CASSSGTGRNTEAFF. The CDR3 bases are TGTGCCAGCAGCTCCGGGACAGGGCGGAACACTGAAGCTTTCTTT.

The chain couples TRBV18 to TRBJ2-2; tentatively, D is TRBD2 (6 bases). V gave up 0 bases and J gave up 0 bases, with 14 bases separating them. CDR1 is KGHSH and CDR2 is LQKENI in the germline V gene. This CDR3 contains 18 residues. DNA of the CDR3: TGTGCCAGCTCACCACCGCTAGCGCCGATTTCGAACACCGGGGAGCTGTTTTTT. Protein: CASSPPLAPISNTGELFF.

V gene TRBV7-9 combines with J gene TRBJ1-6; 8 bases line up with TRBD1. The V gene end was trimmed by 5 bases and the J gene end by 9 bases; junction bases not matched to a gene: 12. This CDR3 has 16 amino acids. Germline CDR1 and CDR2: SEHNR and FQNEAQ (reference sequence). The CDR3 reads CASSRSLTGAGSPLHF. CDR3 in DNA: TGTGCCAGCAGCCGATCGCTGACAGGGGCGGGTTCACCCCTCCACTTT.

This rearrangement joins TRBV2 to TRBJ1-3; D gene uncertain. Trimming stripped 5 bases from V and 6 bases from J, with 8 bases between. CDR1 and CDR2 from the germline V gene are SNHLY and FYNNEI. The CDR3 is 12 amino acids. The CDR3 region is CASSSSTNTIYF. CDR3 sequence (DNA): TGTGCCAGCAGTAGCTCGACAAACACCATATATTTT.

The CDR3 protein is CASSVGTSGGTDTQYF. In DNA form, the CDR3 reads TGTGCCAGCAGCGTGGGGACTAGCGGGGGCACAGATACGCAGTATTTT. The genes are TRBV9 and TRBJ2-3, with 13 nucleotides matching TRBD2. J lost 1 base, V lost 2 bases, and 1 base had no gene match. CDR1 and CDR2 from the germline V gene are SGDLS and YYNGEE. The CDR3 sequence is 16 residues long.

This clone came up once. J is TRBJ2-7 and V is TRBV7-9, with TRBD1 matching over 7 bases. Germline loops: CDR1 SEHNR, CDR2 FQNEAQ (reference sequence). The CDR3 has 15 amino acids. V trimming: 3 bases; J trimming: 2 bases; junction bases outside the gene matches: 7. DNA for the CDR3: TGTGCCAGCAGCTTGAAGACAGGGACCACCTACGAGCAGTACTTC. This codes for CASSLKTGTTYEQYF.

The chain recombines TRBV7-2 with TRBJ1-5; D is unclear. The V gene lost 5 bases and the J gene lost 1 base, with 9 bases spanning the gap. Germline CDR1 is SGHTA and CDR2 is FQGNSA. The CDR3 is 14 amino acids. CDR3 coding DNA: TGTGCCAGCAGCAAAATAGGAAGCAATCAGCCCCAGCATTTT. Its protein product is CASSKIGSNQPQHF.

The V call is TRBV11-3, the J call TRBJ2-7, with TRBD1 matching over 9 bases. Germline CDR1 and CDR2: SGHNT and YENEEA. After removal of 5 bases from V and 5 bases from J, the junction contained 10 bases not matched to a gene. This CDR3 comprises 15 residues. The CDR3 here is CASSHSGQGWNEQYF. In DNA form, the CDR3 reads TGTGCCAGCAGCCACTCGGGACAGGGCTGGAACGAGCAGTACTTC.

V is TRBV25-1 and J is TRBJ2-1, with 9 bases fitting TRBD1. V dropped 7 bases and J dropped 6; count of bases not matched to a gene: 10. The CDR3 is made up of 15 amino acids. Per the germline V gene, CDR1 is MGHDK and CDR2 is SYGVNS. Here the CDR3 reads CASIGGTGLGNEQFF. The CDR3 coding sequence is TGTGCCAGCATTGGCGGGACAGGGTTGGGCAATGAGCAGTTCTTC.

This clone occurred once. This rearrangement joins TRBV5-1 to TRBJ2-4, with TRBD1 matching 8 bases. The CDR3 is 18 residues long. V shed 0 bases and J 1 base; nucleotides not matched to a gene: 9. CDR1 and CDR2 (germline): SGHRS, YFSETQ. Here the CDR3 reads CASSLEGQGKKAKNIQYF. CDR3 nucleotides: TGCGCCAGCAGCTTGGAAGGACAGGGAAAAAAGGCCAAAAACATTCAGTACTTC.

The CDR3, as DNA: TGTGCCAGTAGTATAGGGGTCTCCCAAGAGACCCAGTACTTC. This encodes CASSIGVSQETQYF. This chain uses TRBV19 with TRBJ2-5; D is unresolved. This CDR3 has 14 residues. Trimming removed 1 base at V and 1 base at J, with 7 bases between. The germline CDR1 and CDR2 sequences are LNHDA and SQIVND (reference sequence).

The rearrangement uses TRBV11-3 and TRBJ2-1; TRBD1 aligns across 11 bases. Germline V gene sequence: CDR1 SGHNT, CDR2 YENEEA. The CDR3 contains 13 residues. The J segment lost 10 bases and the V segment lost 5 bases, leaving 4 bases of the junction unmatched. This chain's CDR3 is CASSPGTGGEQFF. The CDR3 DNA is TGTGCCAGCAGCCCTGGGACAGGGGGGGAGCAGTTCTTC.

DNA for the CDR3: TGTGCCAGCAGCTTGGAGGGGAGTAGACAGCCCCAGCATTTT. This translates into CASSLEGSRQPQHF. The chain is built from TRBV7-2 and TRBJ1-5; a possible D gene is TRBD1 (5 bases). This CDR3 has 14 residues. Germline-derived CDR1 and CDR2 are SGHTA and FQGNSA. The ends were cut back, 3 bases at V and 7 bases at J, with 13 bases in the middle.

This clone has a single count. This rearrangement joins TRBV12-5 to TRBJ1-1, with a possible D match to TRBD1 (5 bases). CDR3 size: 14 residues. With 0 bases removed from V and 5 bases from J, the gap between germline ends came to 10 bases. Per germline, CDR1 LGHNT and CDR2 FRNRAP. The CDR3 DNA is TGTGCTAGTGGTTTGGTGGGGGGGAATACTGAAGCTTTCTTT. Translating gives CASGLVGGNTEAFF.

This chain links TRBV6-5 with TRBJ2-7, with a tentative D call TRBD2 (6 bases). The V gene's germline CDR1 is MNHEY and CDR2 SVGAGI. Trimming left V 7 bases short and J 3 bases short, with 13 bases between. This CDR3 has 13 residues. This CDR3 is CASTRGGNYEQYF. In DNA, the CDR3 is TGTGCCAGCACCCGAGGAGGGAACTACGAGCAGTACTTC.

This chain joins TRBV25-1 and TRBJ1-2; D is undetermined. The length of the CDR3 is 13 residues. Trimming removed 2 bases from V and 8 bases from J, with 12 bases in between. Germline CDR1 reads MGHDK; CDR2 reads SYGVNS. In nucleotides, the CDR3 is TGTGCCAGCAGTGAAAGTAAAGGGCGGGGCTACACCTTC. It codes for CASSESKGRGYTF.

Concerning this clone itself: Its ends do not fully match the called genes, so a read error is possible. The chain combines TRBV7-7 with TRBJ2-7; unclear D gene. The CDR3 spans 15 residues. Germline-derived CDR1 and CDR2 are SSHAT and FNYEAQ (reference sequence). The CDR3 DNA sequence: TGTGCTAGCAGCTTACTTCCCGATCCTTCCTACGAGCAGTACTTC. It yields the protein CASSLLPDPSYEQYF.

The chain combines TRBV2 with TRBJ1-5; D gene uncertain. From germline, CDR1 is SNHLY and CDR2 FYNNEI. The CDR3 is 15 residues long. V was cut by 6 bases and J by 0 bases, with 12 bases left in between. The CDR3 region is CASSPARVSNQPQHF. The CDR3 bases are TGTGCCAGCAGCCCCGCCCGGGTTAGCAATCAGCCCCAGCATTTT. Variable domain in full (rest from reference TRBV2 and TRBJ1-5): EPEVTQTPSHQVTQMGQEVILRCVPISNHLYFYWYRQILGQKVEFLVSFYNNEISEKSEIFDDQFSVERPDGSNFTLKIRSTKLEDSAMYFCASSPARVSNQPQHFGDGTRLSIL.

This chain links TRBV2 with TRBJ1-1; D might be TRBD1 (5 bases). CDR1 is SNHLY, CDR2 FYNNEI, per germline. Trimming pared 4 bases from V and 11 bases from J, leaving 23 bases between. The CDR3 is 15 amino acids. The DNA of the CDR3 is TGTGCCAGCAGTGCGCTTCGAGGGGAGGTAGTGGGGGCTTTCTTT. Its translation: CASSALRGEVVGAFF.

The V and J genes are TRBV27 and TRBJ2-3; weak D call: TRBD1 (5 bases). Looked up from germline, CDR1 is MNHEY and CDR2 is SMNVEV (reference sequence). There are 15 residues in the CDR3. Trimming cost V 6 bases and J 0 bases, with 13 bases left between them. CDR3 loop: CASSLKGASTDTQYF. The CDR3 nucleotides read TGTGCCAGCAGCCTAAAAGGGGCTAGCACAGATACGCAGTATTTT.

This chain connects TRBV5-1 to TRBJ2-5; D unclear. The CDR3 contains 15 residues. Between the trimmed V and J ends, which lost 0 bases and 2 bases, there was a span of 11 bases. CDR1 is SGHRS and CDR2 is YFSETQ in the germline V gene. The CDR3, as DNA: TGCGCCAGCAGCTTGGAGCAGATGAAACAAGAGACCCAGTACTTC. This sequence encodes CASSLEQMKQETQYF.

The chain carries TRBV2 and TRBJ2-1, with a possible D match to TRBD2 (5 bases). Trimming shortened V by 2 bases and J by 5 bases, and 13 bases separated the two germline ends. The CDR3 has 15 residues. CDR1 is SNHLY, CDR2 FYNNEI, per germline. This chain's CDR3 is CASSERSGGHNEQFF. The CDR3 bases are TGTGCCAGCAGTGAAAGGAGCGGAGGACACAATGAGCAGTTCTTC.

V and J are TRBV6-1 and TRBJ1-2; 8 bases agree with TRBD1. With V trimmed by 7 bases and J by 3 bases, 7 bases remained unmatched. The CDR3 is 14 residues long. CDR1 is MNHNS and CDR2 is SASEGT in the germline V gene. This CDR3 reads CASTGQGPDYGYTF. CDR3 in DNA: TGTGCCAGCACCGGACAGGGACCGGACTATGGCTACACCTTC.

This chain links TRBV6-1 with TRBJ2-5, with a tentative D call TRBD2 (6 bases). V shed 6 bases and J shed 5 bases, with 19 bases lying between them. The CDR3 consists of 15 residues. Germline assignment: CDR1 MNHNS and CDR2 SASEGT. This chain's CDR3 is CASRPTWRVRETQYF. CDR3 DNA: TGTGCCAGCAGACCTACCTGGAGGGTCCGGGAGACCCAGTACTTC.

This CDR3 reads CASSEVAGTYEQYF. CDR3 DNA sequence: TGTGCCAGCAGTGAAGTGGCAGGGACCTACGAGCAGTACTTC. The chain recombines TRBV2 with TRBJ2-7, with D tentatively TRBD1 (5 bases). CDR3 length equals 14 residues. The germline V and J ends were trimmed by 1 base and 2 bases, with 9 bases remaining between them. Germline-derived CDR1 and CDR2 are SNHLY and FYNNEI.

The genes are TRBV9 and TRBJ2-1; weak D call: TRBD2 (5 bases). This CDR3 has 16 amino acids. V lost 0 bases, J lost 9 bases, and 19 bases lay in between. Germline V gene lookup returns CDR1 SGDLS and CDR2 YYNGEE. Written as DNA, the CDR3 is TGTGCCAGCAGCGTAGCGGTCGGACTCAATCGGGGTGAGCAGTTCTTC. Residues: CASSVAVGLNRGEQFF.

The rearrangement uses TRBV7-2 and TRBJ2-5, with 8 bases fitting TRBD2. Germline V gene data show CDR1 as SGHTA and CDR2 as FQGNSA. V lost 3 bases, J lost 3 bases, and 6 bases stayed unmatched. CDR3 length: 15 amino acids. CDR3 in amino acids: CASSFAGGMKETQYF. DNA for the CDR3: TGTGCCAGCAGCTTTGCGGGGGGTATGAAAGAGACCCAGTACTTC.

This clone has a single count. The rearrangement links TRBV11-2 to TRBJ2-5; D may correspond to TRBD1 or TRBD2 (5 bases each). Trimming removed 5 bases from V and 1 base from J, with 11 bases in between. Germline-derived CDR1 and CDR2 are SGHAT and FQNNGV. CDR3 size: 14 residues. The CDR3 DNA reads TGTGCCAGCAGCAACCGGGACGGCCAAGAGACCCAGTACTTC. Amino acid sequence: CASSNRDGQETQYF.